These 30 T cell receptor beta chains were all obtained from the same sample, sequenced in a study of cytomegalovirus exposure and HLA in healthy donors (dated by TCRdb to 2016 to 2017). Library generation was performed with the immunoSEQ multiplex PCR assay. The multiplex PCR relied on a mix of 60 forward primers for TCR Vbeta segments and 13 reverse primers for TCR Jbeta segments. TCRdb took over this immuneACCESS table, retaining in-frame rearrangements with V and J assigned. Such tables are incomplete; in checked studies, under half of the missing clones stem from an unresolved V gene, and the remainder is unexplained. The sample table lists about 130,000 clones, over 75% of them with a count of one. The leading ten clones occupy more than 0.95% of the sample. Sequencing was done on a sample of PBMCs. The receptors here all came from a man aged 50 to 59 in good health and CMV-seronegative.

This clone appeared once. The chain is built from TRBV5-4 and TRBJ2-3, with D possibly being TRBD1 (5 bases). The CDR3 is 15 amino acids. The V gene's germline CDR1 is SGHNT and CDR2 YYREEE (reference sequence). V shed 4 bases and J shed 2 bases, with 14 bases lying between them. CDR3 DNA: TGTGCCAGCAGCGGCCCTCAGGGTCACACAGATACGCAGTATTTT. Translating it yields CASSGPQGHTDTQYF.

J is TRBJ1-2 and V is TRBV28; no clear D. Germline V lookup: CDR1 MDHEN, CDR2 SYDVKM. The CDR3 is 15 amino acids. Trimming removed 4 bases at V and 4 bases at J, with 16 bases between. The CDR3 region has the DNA TGTGCCAGCAGTTCCGCCGCCTTGGAGTCCTATGGCTACACCTTC. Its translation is CASSSAALESYGYTF.

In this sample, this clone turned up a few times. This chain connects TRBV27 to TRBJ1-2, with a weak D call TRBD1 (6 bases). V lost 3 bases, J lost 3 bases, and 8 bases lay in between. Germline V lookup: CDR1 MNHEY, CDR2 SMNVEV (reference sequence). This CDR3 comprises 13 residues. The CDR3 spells CASSFAGDYGYTF. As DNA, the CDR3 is TGTGCCAGCAGTTTTGCAGGGGACTATGGCTACACCTTC.

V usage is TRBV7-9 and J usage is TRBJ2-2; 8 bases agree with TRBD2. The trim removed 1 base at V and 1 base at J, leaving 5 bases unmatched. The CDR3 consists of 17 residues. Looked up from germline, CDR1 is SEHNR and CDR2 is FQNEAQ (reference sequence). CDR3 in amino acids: CASSLGPGGLNTGELFF. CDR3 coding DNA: TGTGCCAGCAGCTTAGGACCGGGAGGGTTGAACACCGGGGAGCTGTTTTTT.

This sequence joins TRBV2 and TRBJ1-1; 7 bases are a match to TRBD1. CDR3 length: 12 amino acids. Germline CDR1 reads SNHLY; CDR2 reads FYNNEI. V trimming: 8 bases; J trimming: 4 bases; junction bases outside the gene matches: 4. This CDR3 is CASHRGGTEAFF. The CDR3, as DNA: TGTGCCAGCCACAGGGGAGGCACTGAAGCTTTCTTT. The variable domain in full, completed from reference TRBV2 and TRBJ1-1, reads EPEVTQTPSHQVTQMGQEVILRCVPISNHLYFYWYRQILGQKVEFLVSFYNNEISEKSEIFDDQFSVERPDGSNFTLKIRSTKLEDSAMYFCASHRGGTEAFFGQGTRLTVV.

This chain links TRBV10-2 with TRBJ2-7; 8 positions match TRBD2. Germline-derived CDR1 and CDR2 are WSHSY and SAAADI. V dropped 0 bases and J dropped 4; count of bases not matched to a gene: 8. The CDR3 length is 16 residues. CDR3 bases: TGCGCCAGCAGTGAGTCTGGTACTAGCGGAAAATACGAGCAGTACTTC. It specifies CASSESGTSGKYEQYF.

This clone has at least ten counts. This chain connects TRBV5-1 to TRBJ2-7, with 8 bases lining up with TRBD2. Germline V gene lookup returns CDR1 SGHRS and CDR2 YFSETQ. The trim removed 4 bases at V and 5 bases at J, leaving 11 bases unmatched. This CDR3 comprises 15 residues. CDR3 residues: CASSDGLAINHEQYF. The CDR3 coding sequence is TGCGCCAGCAGCGACGGACTAGCTATTAATCACGAGCAGTACTTC.

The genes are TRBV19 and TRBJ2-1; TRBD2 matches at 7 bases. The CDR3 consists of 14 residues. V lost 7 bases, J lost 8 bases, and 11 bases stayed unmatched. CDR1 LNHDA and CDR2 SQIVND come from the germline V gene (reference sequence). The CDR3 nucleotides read TGTGCCAGTAAACCCGGACTAGTAACAGATGAGCAGTTCTTC. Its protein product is CASKPGLVTDEQFF.

The CDR3 DNA reads as TGCGCCAGCAGTCTCACAGGGTTCGCTGAAGCTTTCTTT. Its protein is CASSLTGFAEAFF. The chain combines TRBV10-1 with TRBJ1-1, with TRBD1 as a possible D gene (6 bases). There are 13 residues in the CDR3. V gave up 5 bases and J gave up 6 bases, with 13 bases separating them. CDR1 WNHNN and CDR2 SYGVQD come from the germline V gene (reference sequence).

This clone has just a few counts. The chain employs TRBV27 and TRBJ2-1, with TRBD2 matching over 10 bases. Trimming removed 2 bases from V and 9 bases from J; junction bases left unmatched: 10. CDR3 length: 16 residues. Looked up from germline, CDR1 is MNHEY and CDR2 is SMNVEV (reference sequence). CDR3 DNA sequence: TGTGCCAGCAGTTTAAGGCTAGCGGGAGACTCGAGTGAGCAGTTCTTC. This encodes CASSLRLAGDSSEQFF.

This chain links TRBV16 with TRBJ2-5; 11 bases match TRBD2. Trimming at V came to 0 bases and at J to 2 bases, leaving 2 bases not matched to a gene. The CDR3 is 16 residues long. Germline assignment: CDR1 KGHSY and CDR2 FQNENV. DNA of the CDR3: TGTGCCAGCAGCCAATCGAGACTAGCGGGACAAGAGACCCAGTACTTC. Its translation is CASSQSRLAGQETQYF.

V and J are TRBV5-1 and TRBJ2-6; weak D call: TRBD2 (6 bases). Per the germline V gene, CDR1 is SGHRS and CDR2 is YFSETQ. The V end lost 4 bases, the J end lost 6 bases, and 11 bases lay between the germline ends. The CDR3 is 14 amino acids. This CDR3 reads CASSLGTEANVLTF. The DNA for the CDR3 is TGCGCCAGCAGCCTAGGGACTGAGGCCAACGTCCTGACTTTC.

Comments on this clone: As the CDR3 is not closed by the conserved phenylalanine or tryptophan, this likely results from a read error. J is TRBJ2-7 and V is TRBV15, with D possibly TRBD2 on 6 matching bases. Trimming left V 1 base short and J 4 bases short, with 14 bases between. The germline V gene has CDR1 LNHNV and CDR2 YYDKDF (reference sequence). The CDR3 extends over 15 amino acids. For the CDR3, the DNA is TGTGCCACCAGCAGAGCGGGAGAAAGGCTTTACGAGCAGTACCTC. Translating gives CATSRAGERLYEQYL.

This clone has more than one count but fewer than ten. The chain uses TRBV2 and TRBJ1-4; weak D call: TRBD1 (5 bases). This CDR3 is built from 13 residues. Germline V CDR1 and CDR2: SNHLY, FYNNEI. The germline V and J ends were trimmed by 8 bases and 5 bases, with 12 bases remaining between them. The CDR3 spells CASQGLQNEKLFF. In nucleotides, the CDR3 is TGTGCCAGCCAGGGTCTGCAGAATGAAAAACTGTTTTTT.

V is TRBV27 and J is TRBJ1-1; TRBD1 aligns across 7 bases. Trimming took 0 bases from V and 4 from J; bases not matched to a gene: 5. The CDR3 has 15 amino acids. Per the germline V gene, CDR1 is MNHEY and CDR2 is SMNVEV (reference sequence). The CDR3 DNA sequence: TGTGCCAGCAGTTTATCGAGGACAGGAATCACTGAAGCTTTCTTT. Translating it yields CASSLSRTGITEAFF.

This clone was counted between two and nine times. Here the CDR3 reads CASSQDRTGNTEAFF. Here the CDR3 DNA reads TGCGCCAGCAGCCAAGATCGGACAGGTAACACTGAAGCTTTCTTT. The chain joins TRBV4-1 to TRBJ1-1, with 7 bases matching TRBD1. The CDR3 is 15 amino acids. The V gene end was trimmed by 0 bases and the J gene end by 2 bases; junction bases not matched to a gene: 3. Germline-derived CDR1 and CDR2 are MGHRA and YSYEKL.

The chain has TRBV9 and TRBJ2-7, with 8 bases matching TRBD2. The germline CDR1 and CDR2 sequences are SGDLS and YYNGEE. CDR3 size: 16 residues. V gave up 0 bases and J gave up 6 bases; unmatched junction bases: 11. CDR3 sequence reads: CASSVDSGRPMGEQYF. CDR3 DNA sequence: TGTGCCAGCAGCGTAGACAGCGGGAGACCGATGGGCGAGCAGTACTTC.

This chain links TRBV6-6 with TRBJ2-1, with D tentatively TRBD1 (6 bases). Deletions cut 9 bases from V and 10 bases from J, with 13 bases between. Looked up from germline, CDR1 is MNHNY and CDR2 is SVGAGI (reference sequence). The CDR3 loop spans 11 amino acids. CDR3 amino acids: CASRTAREQFF. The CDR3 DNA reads TGTGCCAGTCGGACAGCACGCGAGCAGTTCTTC.

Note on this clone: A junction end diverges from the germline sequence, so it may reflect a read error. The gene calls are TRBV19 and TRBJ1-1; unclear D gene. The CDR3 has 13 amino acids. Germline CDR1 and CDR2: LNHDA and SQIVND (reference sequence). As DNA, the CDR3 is TGTGCCGGTAGTTTCGGAGAGAACACTGAAGCTTTCTTT. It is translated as CAGSFGENTEAFF. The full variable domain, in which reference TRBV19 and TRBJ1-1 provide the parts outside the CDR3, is DGGITQSPKYLFRKEGQNVTLSCEQNLNHDAMYWYRQDPGQGLRLIYYSQIVNDFQKGDIAEGYSVSREKKESFPLTVTSAQKNPTAFYLCAGSFGENTEAFFGQGTRLTVV.

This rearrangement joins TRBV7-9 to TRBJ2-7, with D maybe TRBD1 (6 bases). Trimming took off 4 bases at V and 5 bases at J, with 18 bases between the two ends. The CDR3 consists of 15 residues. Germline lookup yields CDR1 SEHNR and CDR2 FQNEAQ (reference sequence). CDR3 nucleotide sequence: TGTGCCAGCAGCTCTACCCTGGACAGAGGCGACGAGCAGTACTTC. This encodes CASSSTLDRGDEQYF.

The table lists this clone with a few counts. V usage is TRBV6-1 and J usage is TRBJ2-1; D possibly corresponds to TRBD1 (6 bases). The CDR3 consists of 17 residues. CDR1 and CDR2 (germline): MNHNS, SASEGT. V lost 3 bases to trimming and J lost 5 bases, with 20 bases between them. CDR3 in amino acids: CASSDPDRFKTNNEQFF. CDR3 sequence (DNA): TGTGCCAGCAGTGACCCAGACAGGTTCAAGACAAACAATGAGCAGTTCTTC.

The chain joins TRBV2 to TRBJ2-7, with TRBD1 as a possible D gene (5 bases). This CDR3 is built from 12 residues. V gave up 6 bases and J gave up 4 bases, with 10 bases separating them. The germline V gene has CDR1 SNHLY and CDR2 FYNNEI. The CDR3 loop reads CASSTDSYEQYF. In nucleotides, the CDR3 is TGTGCCAGCAGCACCGACAGTTACGAGCAGTACTTC.

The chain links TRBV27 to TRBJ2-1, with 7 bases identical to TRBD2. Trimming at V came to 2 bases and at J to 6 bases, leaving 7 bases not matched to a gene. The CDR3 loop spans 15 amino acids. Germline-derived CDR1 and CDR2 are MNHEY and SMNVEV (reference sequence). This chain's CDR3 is CASSLGLAVTNEQFF. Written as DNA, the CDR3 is TGTGCCAGCAGTTTAGGGCTAGCGGTAACCAATGAGCAGTTCTTC.

The CDR3 sequence is CASSPGPGRRENEQFF. The CDR3 nucleotides read TGTGCCAGCTCACCAGGGCCAGGCCGGCGGGAGAATGAGCAGTTCTTC. The rearrangement uses TRBV18 and TRBJ2-1; 7 bases match TRBD2. The CDR3 runs to 16 residues. The V and J ends lost 2 bases and 7 bases, in that order; junction bases with no gene match: 11. Looked up from germline, CDR1 is KGHSH and CDR2 is LQKENI.

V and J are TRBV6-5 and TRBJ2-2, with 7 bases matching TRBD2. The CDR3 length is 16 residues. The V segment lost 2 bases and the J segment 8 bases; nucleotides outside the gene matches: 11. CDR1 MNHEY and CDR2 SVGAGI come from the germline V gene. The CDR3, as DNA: TGTGCCAGCAGTTACCAGTCTAGCGGAGGGAGAGGGGAGCTGTTTTTT. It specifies CASSYQSSGGRGELFF.

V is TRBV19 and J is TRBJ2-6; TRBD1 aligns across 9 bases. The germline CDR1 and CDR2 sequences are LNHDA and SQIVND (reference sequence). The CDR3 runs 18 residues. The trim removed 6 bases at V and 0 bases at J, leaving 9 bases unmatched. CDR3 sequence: CASRRGDRASSGANVLTF. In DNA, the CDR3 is TGTGCCAGTAGGCGCGGGGACAGGGCCAGCTCTGGGGCCAACGTCCTGACTTTC.

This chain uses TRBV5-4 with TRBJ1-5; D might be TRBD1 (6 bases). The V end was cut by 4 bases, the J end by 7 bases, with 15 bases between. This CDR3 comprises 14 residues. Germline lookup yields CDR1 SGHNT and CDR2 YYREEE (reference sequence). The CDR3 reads CASSVQGSGQPQHF. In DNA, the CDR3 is TGTGCCAGCAGCGTACAGGGTTCGGGACAGCCCCAGCATTTT.

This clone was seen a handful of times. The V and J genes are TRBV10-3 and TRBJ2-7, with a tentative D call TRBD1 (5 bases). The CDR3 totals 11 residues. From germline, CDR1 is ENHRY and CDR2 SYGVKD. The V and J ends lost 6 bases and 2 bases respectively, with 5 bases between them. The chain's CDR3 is CAIRDTYEQYF. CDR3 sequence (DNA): TGTGCCATCAGGGACACCTACGAGCAGTACTTC.

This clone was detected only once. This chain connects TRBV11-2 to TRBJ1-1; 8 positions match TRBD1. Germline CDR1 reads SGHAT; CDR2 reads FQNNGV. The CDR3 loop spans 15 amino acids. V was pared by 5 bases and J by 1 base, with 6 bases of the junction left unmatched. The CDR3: CASSLTGTGNTEAFF. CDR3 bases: TGTGCCAGCAGCCTTACCGGGACAGGGAACACTGAAGCTTTCTTT.

The CDR3 nucleotides are TGCGCCAGCAGCCCCGGACTAGCGGGATTGGTAGGGGAGCAGTTCTTC. Protein product: CASSPGLAGLVGEQFF. The chain employs TRBV5-1 and TRBJ2-1; 12 nucleotides agree with TRBD2. Unmatched junction bases numbered 12, after V lost 4 bases and J lost 10 bases. The CDR3 is made up of 16 amino acids. CDR1 and CDR2 (germline): SGHRS, YFSETQ.